The present T cell receptor beta chain was sequenced within a study of blood T cells in healthy people across ages. Study observations and caveats: Leaving the PBMCs unsorted stopped any conclusive comparison of naive versus antigen-experienced cells.

Concerning this clonotype: What it binds is unknown.

This CDR3 contains 14 residues. Germline loops: CDR1 MNHEY, CDR2 SVGEGT. V dropped 5 bases and J dropped 3; count of bases not matched to a gene: 6. Healthy Caucasian individuals from Russia aged about 6 to 100 served as donors. Then a second PCR, running roughly 7 to 11 cycles, was carried out with a sample-barcoded 5' primer and a J-beta primer mix. The yield of each sample was at least 2.5 million CDR3-containing paired-end reads. TCRdb independently ran MiXCR on the 5' RACE reads; one entry per CDR3 protein. This table has roughly 1,700,000 distinct CDR3 sequences, 28% appearing once. This sequence was found in a woman aged 30 to 39 in good health. Sequencing input: blood. The chain has TRBV6-2 or TRBV6-3 and TRBJ2-7, with 8 bases identical to TRBD1. The CDR3 spells CASSAQGAGYEQYF. The CDR3 DNA follows: TGTGCCAGCAGTGCGCAGGGGGCAGGCTACGAGCAGTACTTC.